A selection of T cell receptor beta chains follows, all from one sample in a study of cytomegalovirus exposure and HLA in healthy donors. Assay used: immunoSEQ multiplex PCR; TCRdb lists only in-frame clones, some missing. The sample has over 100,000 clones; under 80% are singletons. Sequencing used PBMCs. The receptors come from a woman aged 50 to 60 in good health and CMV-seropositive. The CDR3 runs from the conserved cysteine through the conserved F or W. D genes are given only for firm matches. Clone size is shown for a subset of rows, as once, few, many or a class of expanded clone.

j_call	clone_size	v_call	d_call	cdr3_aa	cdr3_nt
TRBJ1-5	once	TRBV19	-	CAAHRVGNQPQHF	TGTGCCGCCCACAGGGTTGGCAATCAGCCCCAGCATTTT
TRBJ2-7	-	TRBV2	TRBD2	CASSESASGSYEQYF	TGTGCCAGCAGTGAATCAGCCAGCGGGAGCTACGAGCAGTACTTC
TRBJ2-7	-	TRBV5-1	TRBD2	CATRPVTGSGSYEQYF	TGCGCCACCAGACCAGTTACGGGTAGCGGGAGTTACGAGCAGTACTTC
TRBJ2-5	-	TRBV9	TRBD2	CASSPSAREGETQYF	TGTGCCAGCAGCCCCTCGGCCCGGGAGGGAGAGACCCAGTACTTC
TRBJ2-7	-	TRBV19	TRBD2	CASSITLAGLWEQYF	TGTGCCAGTAGTATAACGTTAGCGGGGCTATGGGAGCAGTACTTC
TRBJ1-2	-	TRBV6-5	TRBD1	CASSSTGTVLYGYTF	TGTGCCAGCAGTTCGACCGGGACAGTACTCTATGGCTACACCTTC
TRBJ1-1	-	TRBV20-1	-	CSTAGDTEAFF	TGCAGTACTGCGGGGGACACTGAAGCTTTCTTT
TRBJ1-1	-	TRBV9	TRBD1	CASSVGQGAFVNTEAFF	TGTGCCAGCAGCGTAGGGCAGGGGGCTTTTGTGAACACTGAAGCTTTCTTT
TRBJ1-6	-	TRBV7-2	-	CASSPGAGLSPLHF	TGTGCCAGCAGTCCCGGGGCGGGGCTGTCACCCCTCCACTTT
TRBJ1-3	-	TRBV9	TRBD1	CASSVQGQGTGNTIYF	TGTGCCAGCAGCGTCCAGGGACAGGGGACTGGAAACACCATATATTTT
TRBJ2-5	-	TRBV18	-	CASSPRGPGVRETQYF	TGTGCCAGCTCACCACGAGGGCCAGGGGTTAGGGAGACCCAGTACTTC
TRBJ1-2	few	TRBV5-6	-	CASSLFGERGSGGYTF	TGTGCCAGCAGCTTGTTTGGTGAGAGGGGGAGTGGTGGCTACACCTTC
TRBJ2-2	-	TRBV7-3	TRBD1	CASSPQGSGELFF	TGTGCCAGCAGCCCACAGGGGTCCGGGGAGCTGTTTTTT
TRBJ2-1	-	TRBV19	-	CASSIAPAGEQFF	TGTGCCAGTAGTATAGCACCCGCAGGTGAGCAGTTCTTC
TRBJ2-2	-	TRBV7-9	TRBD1	CASSLIGQGNTGELFF	TGTGCCAGCAGCCTCATCGGACAGGGGAATACCGGGGAGCTGTTTTTT
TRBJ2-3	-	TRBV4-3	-	CASSQGLGGGTDTQYF	TGCGCCAGCAGCCAAGGCCTGGGGGGTGGCACAGATACGCAGTATTTT
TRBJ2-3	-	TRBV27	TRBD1	CASSDRVEADTQYF	TGTGCCAGCAGTGACAGGGTTGAGGCAGATACGCAGTATTTT
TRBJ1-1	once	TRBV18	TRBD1	CASSPNRGSDTEAFF	TGTGCCAGCTCACCAAACAGGGGATCGGACACTGAAGCTTTCTTT
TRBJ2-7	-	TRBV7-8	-	CASSPGTAREEQYF	TGTGCCAGCAGCCCAGGTACGGCCCGGGAGGAGCAGTACTTC
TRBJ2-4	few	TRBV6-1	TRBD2	CASSGRRENIQYF	TGTGCCAGCAGCGGGAGGCGGGAAAACATTCAGTACTTC
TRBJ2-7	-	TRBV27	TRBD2	CASSPPTSADPYEQYF	TGTGCCAGCAGTCCTCCGACTAGCGCCGACCCTTACGAGCAGTACTTC
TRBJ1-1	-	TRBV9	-	CASSVDGRRDTEAFF	TGTGCCAGCAGCGTAGACGGCAGACGGGACACTGAAGCTTTCTTT